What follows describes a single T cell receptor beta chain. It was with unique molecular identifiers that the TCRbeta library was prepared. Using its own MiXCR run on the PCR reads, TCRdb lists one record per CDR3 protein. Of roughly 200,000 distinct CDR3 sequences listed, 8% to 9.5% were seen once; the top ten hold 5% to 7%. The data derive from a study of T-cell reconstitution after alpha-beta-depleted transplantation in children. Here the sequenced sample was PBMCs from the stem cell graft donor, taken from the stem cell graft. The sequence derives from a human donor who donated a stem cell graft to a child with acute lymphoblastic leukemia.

CDR3 sequence: CASSLGAGVGNIQYF. The CDR3, as DNA: TGTGCCAGCAGCCTAGGGGCAGGGGTGGGAAACATTCAGTACTTC. This rearrangement joins TRBV6-1 to TRBJ2-4, with a weak D call TRBD1 (6 bases). The CDR3 extends over 15 amino acids. Germline values: CDR1 MNHNS, CDR2 SASEGT. V lost 6 bases, J lost 6 bases, and 18 bases lay in between.